In its sample, the clone carrying this T cell receptor (beta chain) was seen many times. As yet, its antigen is unknown. The data are from a study of T cell repertoires in cytomegalovirus infection. About the study: It was the public TCR beta signatures that indicated both CMV infection and matching HLA type. Whole-study findings and limits: Cumulative frequency (of public TCR beta family members) identified carriers of CMV plus the relevant HLA. Dominating the ex vivo response were TCR beta clonotypes that were CMV-specific and HLA-C-restricted.

This CDR3 comprises 16 residues. V was pared by 4 bases and J by 0 bases, with 7 bases of the junction left unmatched. CDR1 SGHVS and CDR2 FNYEAQ come from the germline V gene. TCRdb used MiXCR to reprocess the reads, holding one entry per CDR3 protein. Found here are 350,000 to 500,000 distinct CDR3 sequences, 25% to 40% of them singletons; the top ten hold approximately 15%. The sequenced sample consisted of PBMCs. The chain couples TRBV7-6 to TRBJ2-3, with 7 bases identical to TRBD1. This sequence originates from a human donor in good health (CMV status not recorded). Some clones in this sample may be carry-over from other donors' samples. The CDR3 sequence: CASSSGQASSTDTQYF. The DNA of the CDR3 is TGTGCCAGCAGCTCCGGACAGGCCTCTAGCACAGATACGCAGTATTTT.